Below, 29 T cell receptor beta chains from the same sample are listed, as sequenced in a study of identical twins' blood T cells. TCRdb ran MiXCR on the 5' RACE reads and lists one entry per CDR3 protein. The table has 350,000 to 450,000 distinct CDR3 sequences, roughly 30% seen once. Sequencing was done on a sample of PBMCs. These receptors were obtained from a woman between 18 and 55 years old in good health.

The rearrangement uses TRBV20-1 and TRBJ2-7; no definite D call. The CDR3 length is 14 residues. V lost 5 bases to trimming and J lost 2 bases, with 16 bases between them. The germline gives CDR1 DFQATT, CDR2 SNEGSKA (reference sequence). CDR3 loop: CSASRPTPPYEQYF. Here the CDR3 DNA reads TGCAGTGCTTCCCGACCGACTCCGCCCTACGAGCAGTACTTC.

The chain has TRBV27 and TRBJ2-7, with TRBD1 matching 8 bases. The CDR3 runs to 16 residues. Germline V gives CDR1 MNHEY, CDR2 SMNVEV (reference sequence). V gave up 5 bases and J gave up 2 bases; unmatched junction bases: 11. CDR3 DNA sequence: TGTGCCAGCAGTCCCTCCAAGGGACAGGTGACCTACGAGCAGTACTTC. It specifies CASSPSKGQVTYEQYF.

This clonotype was seen a handful of times. The chain has TRBV20-1 and TRBJ1-1; a possible D gene is TRBD1 (5 bases). This CDR3 has 13 residues. Trimming left V 2 bases short and J 9 bases short, with 16 bases between. In germline, CDR1 is DFQATT, CDR2 SNEGSKA (reference sequence). In DNA form, the CDR3 reads TGCAGTGCTAGAATAGGTTCGACAGACAAAGCTTTCTTT. Its translation: CSARIGSTDKAFF.

This clonotype showed up many times. V usage is TRBV6-6 and J usage is TRBJ2-1; possibly TRBD1 for D (5 bases). The length of the CDR3 is 13 residues. Germline V CDR1 and CDR2: MNHNY, SVGAGI (reference sequence). V shed 0 bases and J shed 15 bases, with 15 bases lying between them. This CDR3 reads CASSYSQGKIPFF. The CDR3 bases are TGTGCCAGCAGTTACTCGCAGGGTAAAATTCCGTTCTTC.

Notes on this clonotype: A much bigger clone sits one base away, suggesting this may be a read error. No conserved phenylalanine or tryptophan is present at the end of the CDR3, so a read error is the likely explanation. This chain joins TRBV9 and TRBJ2-2; a weak D match, TRBD2 (5 bases). Between the trimmed V and J ends, which lost 0 bases and 6 bases, there was a span of 12 bases. The CDR3 has 15 amino acids. Germline V gene data show CDR1 as SGDLS and CDR2 as YYNGEE. For the CDR3, the DNA is TGTGCCAGCAGCGTAGGGCAGAGGGTTTCCGGGGAGCTGTTTTGT. This translates into CASSVGQRVSGELFC.

The rearrangement joins TRBV7-6 to TRBJ2-2; D unclear. V lost 9 bases to trimming and J lost 1 base, with 15 bases between them. In germline, CDR1 is SGHVS, CDR2 FNYEAQ. The CDR3 covers 15 residues. As DNA, the CDR3 is TGTGCCAGGACCTTATTCTCCATGAACACCGGGGAGCTGTTTTTT. Protein: CARTLFSMNTGELFF.

This clonotype was observed a few times. The rearrangement links TRBV7-9 to TRBJ2-3; 12 bases are a match to TRBD2. The J segment lost 4 bases and the V segment lost 0 bases, leaving 5 bases of the junction unmatched. From germline, CDR1 is SEHNR and CDR2 FQNEAQ (reference sequence). CDR3 length equals 17 residues. CDR3 in amino acids: CASSLALTSGSADTQYF. The CDR3 nucleotides read TGTGCCAGCAGCTTAGCCTTGACTAGCGGGAGTGCAGATACGCAGTATTTT.

This clonotype was counted between two and nine times. The V call is TRBV29-1, the J call TRBJ1-2; 10 bases align to TRBD1. J lost 2 bases, V lost 4 bases, and 7 bases had no gene match. CDR3 length: 15 amino acids. The V gene's germline CDR1 is SQVTM and CDR2 ANQGSEA. The CDR3 coding sequence is TGCAGCGTTGTGGGACAGGGGTCAAAGAACTATGGCTACACCTTC. It encodes CSVVGQGSKNYGYTF.

The chain links TRBV2 to TRBJ1-1, with D possibly TRBD1 on 6 matching bases. Germline lookup yields CDR1 SNHLY and CDR2 FYNNEI. V dropped 10 bases and J dropped 4 bases, with 19 bases sitting between them. This CDR3 contains 14 residues. The CDR3 sequence is CATRTGTRGTEAFF. Here the CDR3 DNA reads TGTGCCACGAGAACAGGGACGAGGGGCACTGAAGCTTTCTTT.

This clonotype was detected ten times or more. The V call is TRBV20-1, the J call TRBJ1-4; D is unresolved. V was clipped by 8 bases and J by 8 bases, with 21 bases between them. This CDR3 spans 14 amino acids. The germline V gene encodes CDR1 DFQATT and CDR2 SNEGSKA (reference sequence). The CDR3 sequence is CSHSGPRPEEKLFF. DNA for the CDR3: TGCAGTCACTCCGGGCCACGGCCAGAGGAAAAACTGTTTTTT.

The chain uses TRBV6-5 and TRBJ1-1, with D uncertain. The ends were cut back, 6 bases at V and 7 bases at J, with 15 bases in the middle. CDR1 and CDR2 (germline): MNHEY, SVGAGI. The CDR3 runs to 13 residues. The CDR3 loop reads CASRNPLFGEAFF. CDR3 in DNA: TGTGCCAGCAGGAACCCGCTCTTTGGTGAAGCTTTCTTT.

CDR3 in amino acids: CAIRSGGQDTQYF. The CDR3 bases are TGTGCCATCAGAAGCGGGGGGCAAGATACGCAGTATTTT. The rearrangement uses TRBV10-3 and TRBJ2-3; TRBD2 aligns across 9 bases. CDR3 length: 13 amino acids. Germline-derived CDR1 and CDR2 are ENHRY and SYGVKD. V shed 6 bases, J shed 5 bases, and the junction held 3 bases outside the gene matches.

V and J are TRBV20-1 and TRBJ1-2; D remains unclear. V was shortened by 4 bases and J by 4 bases, with 13 bases between the two germline ends. The CDR3 contains 13 residues. The germline V gene has CDR1 DFQATT and CDR2 SNEGSKA (reference sequence). DNA of the CDR3: TGCAGTGCTAAAGATCGGCCGGGCTATGGCTACACCTTC. Protein: CSAKDRPGYGYTF.

V gene TRBV5-1 combines with J gene TRBJ2-7; D not resolved. V lost 3 bases and J 5 bases, leaving 18 bases between the germline ends. CDR3 length equals 15 residues. Germline V gene data show CDR1 as SGHRS and CDR2 as YFSETQ. The CDR3 loop reads CASSYGFTAFDEQYF. As DNA, the CDR3 is TGCGCCAGCAGCTATGGATTCACGGCGTTCGACGAGCAGTACTTC.

This chain connects TRBV7-9 to TRBJ1-1; tentatively, D is TRBD1 (6 bases). The CDR3 covers 16 residues. CDR1 SEHNR and CDR2 FQNEAQ come from the germline V gene (reference sequence). Trimming shortened V by 5 bases and J by 1 base, and 17 bases separated the two germline ends. CDR3 nucleotide sequence: TGTGCCAGCAGCGCCCGGACAGTTAAAGCGAACACTGAAGCTTTCTTT. Translated: CASSARTVKANTEAFF.

This CDR3 reads CASIPGRLNTEAFF. Written as DNA, the CDR3 is TGTGCCAGTATACCAGGACGGTTAAACACTGAAGCTTTCTTT. V usage is TRBV19 and J usage is TRBJ1-1; D uncertain. This CDR3 region has 14 residues. CDR1 and CDR2 (germline): LNHDA, SQIVND (reference sequence). The V end lost 7 bases, the J end lost 2 bases, and 14 bases lay between the germline ends.

This clonotype came up a few times. The chain joins TRBV6-1 to TRBJ1-6; D gene unclear. The length of the CDR3 is 13 residues. The V end was cut by 4 bases, the J end by 14 bases, with 15 bases between. Germline assignment: CDR1 MNHNS and CDR2 SASEGT. The CDR3 DNA reads TGTGCCAGCAGTGGAAACACGGGAATAACCCTCCACTTT. It encodes CASSGNTGITLHF.

Ten or more counts support this clonotype. The rearrangement links TRBV7-2 to TRBJ2-7; no reliable D call. The germline V and J ends were trimmed by 1 base and 3 bases, with 10 bases remaining between them. The CDR3 runs 14 residues. Germline V gives CDR1 SGHTA, CDR2 FQGNSA. CDR3 protein: CASSLDPQSYEQYF. Written as DNA, the CDR3 is TGTGCCAGCAGCTTAGATCCTCAGAGCTACGAGCAGTACTTC.

The chain carries TRBV2 and TRBJ1-5, with 9 bases that match TRBD1. Trimming cost V 9 bases and J 2 bases; bases outside gene matches: 8. Germline lookup yields CDR1 SNHLY and CDR2 FYNNEI. The CDR3 length is 15 residues. CDR3 DNA: TGTGCCAGTAACCGGGACAGGGCGGGCAATCAGCCCCAGCATTTT. Its protein is CASNRDRAGNQPQHF.

V gene TRBV18 combines with J gene TRBJ1-2, with D perhaps TRBD1 (5 bases). Trimming took off 2 bases at V and 7 bases at J, with 8 bases between the two ends. Germline V gives CDR1 KGHSH, CDR2 LQKENI. This CDR3 has 12 residues. The CDR3 DNA reads as TGTGCCAGCTCACCAAACAGGCGTGGCTACACCTTC. Protein: CASSPNRRGYTF. Supplemented by reference TRBV18 and TRBJ1-2, the full variable domain reads NAGVMQNPRHLVRRRGQEARLRCSPMKGHSHVYWYRQLPEEGLKFMVYLQKENIIDESGMPKERFSAEFPKEGPSILRIQQVVRGDSAAYFCASSPNRRGYTFGSGTRLTVV.

This clonotype was detected many times. J is TRBJ1-1 and V is TRBV5-1, with D unresolved. This CDR3 has 16 amino acids. The germline V gene encodes CDR1 SGHRS and CDR2 YFSETQ. V was clipped by 1 base and J by 0 bases, with 13 bases between them. CDR3 in DNA: TGCGCCAGCAGCTTGACCCAGACCAATATGAACACTGAAGCTTTCTTT. Translating gives CASSLTQTNMNTEAFF.

The chain uses TRBV3-1 and TRBJ1-1; D is uncertain. V was trimmed by 1 base and J by 11 bases, leaving 14 bases between them. Germline assignment: CDR1 LGHDT and CDR2 YNNKEL (reference sequence). CDR3 length: 13 amino acids. For the CDR3, the DNA is TGTGCCAGCAGCCAAGGGGTACCGGGTACGGCTTTCTTT. Translating gives CASSQGVPGTAFF.

This clonotype was seen only a few times. The CDR3 DNA follows: TGTGCTAGTGCCACGGACAGGGCGAATTCACCCCTCCACTTT. Protein sequence: CASATDRANSPLHF. The chain links TRBV12-5 to TRBJ1-6; 8 bases map to TRBD1. This CDR3 comprises 14 residues. Trimming at V came to 7 bases and at J to 7 bases, leaving 6 bases not matched to a gene. Looked up from germline, CDR1 is LGHNT and CDR2 is FRNRAP.

V and J are TRBV20-1 and TRBJ1-1; D possibly corresponds to TRBD1 (5 bases). The CDR3 is 10 amino acids. Looked up from germline, CDR1 is DFQATT and CDR2 is SNEGSKA (reference sequence). The V end was cut by 6 bases, the J end by 7 bases, with 9 bases between. The CDR3 bases are TGCAGTGCCGGGACGTATGAAGCTTTCTTT. Its translation: CSAGTYEAFF.

This clonotype appeared a few times. This chain uses TRBV9 with TRBJ2-7; D unclear. Per the germline V gene, CDR1 is SGDLS and CDR2 is YYNGEE. V lost 2 bases to trimming and J lost 4 bases, with 13 bases between them. The length of the CDR3 is 14 residues. CDR3 loop: CASSVRQILYEQYF. DNA for the CDR3: TGTGCCAGCAGCGTCCGGCAGATCCTGTACGAGCAGTACTTC. The full variable domain, its missing parts supplied by reference TRBV9 and TRBJ2-7, is DSGVTQTPKHLITATGQRVTLRCSPRSGDLSVYWYQQSLDQGLQFLIQYYNGEERAKGNILERFSAQQFPDLHSELNLSSLELGDSALYFCASSVRQILYEQYFGPGTRLTVT.

The rearrangement links TRBV29-1 to TRBJ2-7, with TRBD2 matching over 7 bases. CDR1 is SQVTM, CDR2 ANQGSEA, per germline. The CDR3 is 14 amino acids. The DNA of the CDR3 is TGCAACGTCGGAGGGCGGGGGAACTCTTACGAGCAGTACTTC. Protein: CNVGGRGNSYEQYF.

This clonotype was observed once. The rearrangement uses TRBV6-5 and TRBJ2-3; TRBD1 might be the D (6 bases). With 6 bases removed from V and 4 bases from J, the gap between germline ends came to 14 bases. Germline CDR1 reads MNHEY; CDR2 reads SVGAGI. The CDR3 runs to 14 residues. The CDR3 coding sequence is TGTGCCAGCAGGTCGGTACAGGGATCAGATACGCAGTATTTT. This encodes CASRSVQGSDTQYF.

In DNA, the CDR3 is TGTGCCAGCAGTCCCGTCTCAGGCGCTGGAAACACCATATATTTT. Translated, it gives CASSPVSGAGNTIYF. This sequence joins TRBV6-6 and TRBJ1-3; no firm D call. Trimming left V 5 bases short and J 2 bases short, with 13 bases between. CDR1 and CDR2 from the germline V gene are MNHNY and SVGAGI (reference sequence). This CDR3 is built from 15 residues.

In this sample, this clonotype turned up a few times. The J gene is TRBJ1-5, the V gene TRBV6-2 or TRBV6-3; D gene uncertain. This CDR3 comprises 18 residues. V lost 2 bases, J lost 5 bases, and 22 bases lay in between. Germline V gene sequence: CDR1 MNHEY, CDR2 SVGEGT. The CDR3 spells CASSYLAGLRRNDQPQHF. For the CDR3, the DNA is TGTGCCAGCAGTTACCTCGCGGGGTTAAGGAGGAACGATCAGCCCCAGCATTTT.